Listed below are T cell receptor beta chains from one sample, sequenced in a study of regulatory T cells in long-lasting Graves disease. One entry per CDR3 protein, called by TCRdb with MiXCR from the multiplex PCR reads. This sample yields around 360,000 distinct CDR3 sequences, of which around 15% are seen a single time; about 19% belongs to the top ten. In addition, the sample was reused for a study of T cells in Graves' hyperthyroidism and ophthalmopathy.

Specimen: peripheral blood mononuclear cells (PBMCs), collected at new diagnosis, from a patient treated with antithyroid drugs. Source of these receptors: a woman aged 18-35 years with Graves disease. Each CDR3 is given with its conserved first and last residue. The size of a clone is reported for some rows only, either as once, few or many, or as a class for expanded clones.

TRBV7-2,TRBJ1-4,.,CASSLAQGANEKLFF
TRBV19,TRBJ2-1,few,CASSSRTSGGAYEQFF
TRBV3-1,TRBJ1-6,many,CASTQAGRSPLHF
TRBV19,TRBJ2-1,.,CASQRGGSYNEQFF
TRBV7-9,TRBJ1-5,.,CASSLAGTGATGVSNQPQHF
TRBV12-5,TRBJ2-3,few,CASAQDAVVYF
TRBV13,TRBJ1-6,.,CASSLQMTPLHF
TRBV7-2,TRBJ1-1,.,CASSLGKAGADWGNTEAFF
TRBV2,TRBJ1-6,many,CASREDRETPLHF
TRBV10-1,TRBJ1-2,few,CASSAGAPRGYTF
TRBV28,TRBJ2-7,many,CASSLWREGEQYF
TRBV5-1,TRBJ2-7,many,CASSSDSGYEQYF
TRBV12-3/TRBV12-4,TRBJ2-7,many,CASSINPLQVAYEQYF
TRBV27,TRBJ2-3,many,CASSRTAGGTDTQYF
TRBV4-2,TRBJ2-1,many,CASSQESSGVEQFF
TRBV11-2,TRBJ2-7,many,CASSLAYNSYEQYF
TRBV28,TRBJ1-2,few,CASSLRNSRYGYTF
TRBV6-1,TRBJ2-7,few,CAALRGSEQYF
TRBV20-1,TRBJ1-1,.,CSARDPPRRTEAFF
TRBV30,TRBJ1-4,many,CAWKRTGGAKLFF
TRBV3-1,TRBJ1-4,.,CASSDTGTNEKLFF
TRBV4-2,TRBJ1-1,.,CASSQAATGWTEAFF
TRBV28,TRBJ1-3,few,CASRLLEGPGNTIYF
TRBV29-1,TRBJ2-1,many,CSDLRGGARNEQFF
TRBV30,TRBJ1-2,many,CAWSVLGGAGGYTF
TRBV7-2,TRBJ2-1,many,CASSFHRGSYNEQFF
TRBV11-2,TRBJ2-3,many,CASSLETLDTQYF
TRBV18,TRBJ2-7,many,CASSNRERYEQYF
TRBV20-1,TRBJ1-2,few,CSARRQTYGYTF
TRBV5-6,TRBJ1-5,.,CASSSRTVNNQPQHF
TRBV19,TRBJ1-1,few,CASSITGVNTEAFF
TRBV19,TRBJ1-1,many,CASRPQVMNTEAFF
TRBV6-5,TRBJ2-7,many,CASSYSDQGAVSSYEQYF
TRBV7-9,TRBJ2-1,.,CASSPVGGPTSEQFF
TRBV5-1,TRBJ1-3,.,CASSLAGSSGNTIYF